This T cell receptor beta chain was profiled in a study of blood T cell repertoires in COVID-19. Turning to the study itself: Some COVID-19 samples were acute and others convalescent; all came from the United States, Italy and Spain. PBMCs, B-cell-depleted T cells, or T cells were the source of the cDNA or gDNA that made up the material.

Authors' methods: Estimation of nucleated cell counts relied on the amplification of reference gene primers. Sequencing was performed with immunoSEQ multiplex PCR; in TCRdb, only in-frame clones are kept and a portion is missing. Clone size and the V and J calls come from that table; the DNA yielded D and trimming. The sample holds approximately 140,000 clones, about 88% seen once. The V end was cut by 6 bases, the J end by 0 bases, with 12 bases between. The CDR3 runs 15 residues. The germline CDR1 and CDR2 sequences are MGHRA and YSYEKL. Sequencing was performed on peripheral blood. The rearrangement uses TRBV4-1 and TRBJ1-3; D gene ambiguous. This sequence was found in a man aged 45-60 years with active or convalescent COVID-19. CDR3 DNA sequence: TGCGCCAGCAGTAGTGGTTTCCCCTCTGGAAACACCATATATTTT. Translating gives CASSSGFPSGNTIYF.